This T cell receptor beta chain was identified during a study of CD8+ T cells in alopecia areata. Study details: People stayed on tofacitinib for 6 to 18 months, then stopped the drug for 6 months.

Reverse transcribed after extraction, RNA yielded cDNA as the sequencing template. Clones were sequenced by immunoSEQ multiplex PCR, and TCRdb holds only the in-frame ones, with some missing. The sample shows about 100,000 clones, 84% of them seen only once. V shed 3 bases and J shed 8 bases, with 13 bases lying between them. Germline V gene data show CDR1 as MGHRA and CDR2 as YSYEKL. This CDR3 spans 13 amino acids. Described treatment: oral pan-JAK inhibitor, 5-10 mg twice daily. PBMC-derived CD4+ and CD8+ T cells were sorted. Remarks on this clone: What it binds is unknown.

General study findings and limits: In scalp, tofacitinib significantly decreased clonality and expanded CD8+ clones among the top 100.

The source was CD8+ T cells sorted from blood, collected at week 24, from a patient treated with tofacitinib. V is TRBV4-1 and J is TRBJ1-1; D unresolved. The receptor comes from a human donor with alopecia areata. The CDR3 protein is CASSQPQFPEAFF. The CDR3 coding sequence is TGCGCCAGCAGCCAGCCCCAGTTCCCCGAAGCTTTCTTT.